Given below is one T cell receptor beta chain in context. Its target is not known. Repertoires were generated with immunoSEQ multiplex PCR, while TCRdb's copy carries only in-frame clones and drops some. The sample lists approximately 79,000 clones, about 92% occurring once. The CDR3 is 14 amino acids. The germline V gene encodes CDR1 SGHRS and CDR2 YFSETQ. V was shortened by 0 bases and J by 2 bases, with 9 bases between the two germline ends. The data were obtained in a study of OX40 agonist ivuxolimab in advanced cancers. General observations from the study: CD8+ T cells showed, on average, more clonal expansion than CD4+ cells. Still undetermined is the antigen specificity of the expanded peripheral T cells.

The TCR comes from an adult with an advanced solid tumor such as melanoma, head and neck, liver or kidney cancer. The genes are TRBV5-1 and TRBJ2-7; the D gene is possibly TRBD1 (6 bases). The source material was CD4+ or CD8+ T cells sorted from blood, sampled in a trial of the OX40 agonist ivuxolimab. For the CDR3, the DNA is TGCGCCAGCAGCTTGGAGGACAGACCCTACGAGCAGTACTTC. This encodes CASSLEDRPYEQYF. The full variable domain, in which reference TRBV5-1 and TRBJ2-7 provide the parts outside the CDR3, is KAGVTQTPRYLIKTRGQQVTLSCSPISGHRSVSWYQQTPGQGLQFLFEYFSETQRNKGNFPGRFSGRQFSNSRSEMNVSTLELGDSALYLCASSLEDRPYEQYFGPGTRLTVT.